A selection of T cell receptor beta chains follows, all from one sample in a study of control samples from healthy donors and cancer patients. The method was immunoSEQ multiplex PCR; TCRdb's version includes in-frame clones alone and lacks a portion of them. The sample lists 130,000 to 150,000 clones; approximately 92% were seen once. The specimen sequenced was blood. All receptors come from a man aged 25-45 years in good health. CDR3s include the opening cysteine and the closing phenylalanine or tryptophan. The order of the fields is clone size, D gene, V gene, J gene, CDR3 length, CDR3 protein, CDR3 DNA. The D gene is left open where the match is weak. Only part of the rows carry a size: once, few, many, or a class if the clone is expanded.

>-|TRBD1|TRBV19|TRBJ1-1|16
CASSPRTGGANTEAFF
TGTGCCAGTAGTCCCCGGACAGGGGGCGCGAACACTGAAGCTTTCTTT
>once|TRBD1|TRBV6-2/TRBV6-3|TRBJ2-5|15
CASSYTGQGSETQYF
TGTGCCAGCAGTTACACAGGACAGGGGTCCGAGACCCAGTACTTC
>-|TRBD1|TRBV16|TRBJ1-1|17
CASSRISARQGGTEAFF
TGTGCCAGCAGCCGAATCTCAGCAAGACAGGGCGGGACTGAAGCTTTCTTT
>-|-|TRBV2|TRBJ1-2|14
CASRDSQRFWGYTF
TGTGCCAGCAGGGACAGCCAACGATTTTGGGGCTACACCTTC
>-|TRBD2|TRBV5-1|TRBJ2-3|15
CASSLGLAGTDTQYF
TGCGCCAGCAGCTTGGGACTAGCCGGCACAGATACGCAGTATTTT
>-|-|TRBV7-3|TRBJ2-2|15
CASSFFGGNTGELFF
TGTGCCAGCAGCTTTTTCGGCGGTAACACCGGGGAGCTGTTTTTT
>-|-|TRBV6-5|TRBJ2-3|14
CASSYSLLGDTQYF
TGTGCCAGCAGTTACTCTCTCTTGGGAGATACGCAGTATTTT
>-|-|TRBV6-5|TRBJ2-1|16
CASSYSGRGPYNEQFF
TGTGCCAGCAGTTACTCGGGCAGGGGTCCCTACAATGAGCAGTTCTTC
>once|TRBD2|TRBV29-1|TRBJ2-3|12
CSVVLAGDTQYF
TGCAGCGTTGTTCTAGCGGGAGATACGCAGTATTTT
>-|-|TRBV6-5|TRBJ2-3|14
CASILGGGADTQYF
TGTGCCAGCATCCTGGGAGGGGGCGCAGATACGCAGTATTTT
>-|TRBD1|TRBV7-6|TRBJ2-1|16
CASSLVLGQGNNEQFF
TGTGCCAGCAGCTTAGTTCTCGGACAGGGGAACAATGAGCAGTTCTTC
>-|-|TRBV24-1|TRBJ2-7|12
CATSVTAYEQYF
TGTGCCACCAGTGTAACAGCCTACGAGCAGTACTTC
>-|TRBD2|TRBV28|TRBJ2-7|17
CASTTSLGLAGGREQYF
TGTGCCAGCACCACTTCATTAGGACTAGCGGGAGGCCGCGAGCAGTACTTC
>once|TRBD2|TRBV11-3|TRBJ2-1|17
CASSWGAIAGVWNEQFF
TGTGCCAGCAGCTGGGGGGCAATAGCGGGAGTATGGAATGAGCAGTTCTTC
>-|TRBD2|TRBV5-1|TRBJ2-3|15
CASSLSAGRQDTQYF
TGCGCCAGCAGCTTGTCAGCGGGGAGGCAGGATACGCAGTATTTT
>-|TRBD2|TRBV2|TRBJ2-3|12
CASDREEDTQYF
TGTGCCAGCGATCGGGAGGAAGATACGCAGTATTTT
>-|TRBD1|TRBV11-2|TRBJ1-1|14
CASSGRTGNTEAFF
TGTGCCAGCAGCGGCCGGACAGGCAACACTGAAGCTTTCTTT
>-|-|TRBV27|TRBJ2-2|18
CASSLLAGYWDGTGELFF
TGTGCCAGCAGTTTATTGGCAGGGTATTGGGACGGAACCGGGGAGCTGTTTTTT
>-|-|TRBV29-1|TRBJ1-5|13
CSVVLQHGQPQHF
TGCAGCGTTGTACTACAACACGGTCAGCCCCAGCATTTT
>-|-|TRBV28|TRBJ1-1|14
CASSDTGPSTEAFF
TGTGCCAGCAGTGATACAGGGCCCTCCACTGAAGCTTTCTTT
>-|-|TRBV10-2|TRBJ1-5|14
CASRGGDGNQPQHF
TGCGCCAGCAGGGGGGGGGACGGAAATCAGCCCCAGCATTTT
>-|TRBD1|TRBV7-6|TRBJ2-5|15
CASSFGQGHWETQYF
TGTGCCAGCAGCTTCGGACAGGGGCATTGGGAGACCCAGTACTTC
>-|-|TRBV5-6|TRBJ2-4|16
CASSLDFSGAKNIQYF
TGTGCCAGCAGCCTGGATTTTTCGGGAGCCAAAAACATTCAGTACTTC
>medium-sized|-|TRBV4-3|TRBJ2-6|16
CASSQSGNSGANVLTF
TGCGCCAGCAGCCAATCAGGGAACTCTGGGGCCAACGTCCTGACTTTC
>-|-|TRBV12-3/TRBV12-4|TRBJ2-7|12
CASSAGHGEQYF
TGTGCCAGCAGCGCGGGACATGGCGAGCAGTACTTC
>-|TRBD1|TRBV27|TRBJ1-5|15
CASRESRGRAQPQHF
TGTGCCAGCAGAGAAAGCAGGGGGAGGGCTCAGCCCCAGCATTTT
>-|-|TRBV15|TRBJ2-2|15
CATSRGKTMSGELFF
TGTGCCACCAGCAGAGGAAAAACAATGTCCGGGGAGCTGTTTTTT
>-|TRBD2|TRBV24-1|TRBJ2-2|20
CATSDPPGLAERGYSGELFF
TGTGCCACCAGTGACCCTCCGGGACTAGCGGAGCGTGGGTACTCCGGGGAGCTGTTTTTT